What follows is one TCR beta chain and its context. The entry originates in a study of blood T cell repertoires in COVID-19. For the study at large: The United States, Italy and Spain supplied acute and convalescent COVID-19 samples. T cells, B-cell-depleted T cells, or PBMCs supplied cDNA or gDNA.

Original processing methods: Estimation of nucleated cell counts relied on the amplification of reference gene primers. Here immunoSEQ multiplex PCR was the method, and the copy in TCRdb shows in-frame clones only, minus some. V, J and clone size are those of that table, while D and trimming were read from the DNA. The top ten clones hold 11% to 15% of a sample with about 53,000 clones, roughly 79% of them seen once. The sample comprised peripheral blood. The receptor's source is a human donor in a cohort sampled during active COVID-19.

The CDR3 sequence is CASTTTPSGRALTGELFF. For the CDR3, the DNA is TGTGCCAGCACCACAACCCCTAGCGGGAGGGCTCTGACCGGGGAGCTGTTTTTT. The chain couples TRBV27 to TRBJ2-2; 12 nucleotides line up with TRBD2. J lost 5 bases, V lost 7 bases, and 14 bases had no gene match. CDR1 is MNHEY, CDR2 SMNVEV, per germline (reference sequence). The length of the CDR3 is 18 residues.